The entry below describes one T cell receptor (beta chain). As yet, its antigen is unknown. These data are taken from a study of somatic mutations in cytotoxic T cells in rheumatoid arthritis. Whole-study context: Patient blood (approximately 31 ml EDTA) was taken immediately after diagnosis and before treatment.

The method was immunoSEQ multiplex PCR; TCRdb's version includes in-frame clones alone and lacks a portion of them. The data hold over 7,000 clones, with approximately 79% observed a single time. The CDR3 has 15 residues. In germline, CDR1 is LNHNV, CDR2 YYDKDF (reference sequence). V was pared by 7 bases and J by 3 bases, with 16 bases between. General observations from the study: The slight TRBV07 underrepresentation in rheumatoid arthritis patients received no adjustment for multiple comparisons. For rheumatoid arthritis patients, CD8+ clonality increased with age, whereas it did not in healthy controls.

The gene calls are TRBV15 and TRBJ1-5; D remains unclear. This sequence was found in an adult with rheumatoid arthritis. Sequencing was done on a sample of CD8+ T cells sorted from blood. The CDR3 region is CATMSTRTLNQPQHF. The CDR3 DNA is TGTGCCACCATGAGCACACGAACCCTCAATCAGCCCCAGCATTTT.